The 8 T cell receptor beta chains reported below all come from one sample, sequenced in a study of regulatory T cells in long-lasting Graves disease. Time point: persistent/refractory GD, antithyroid drugs over 5 years with positive TRAb. PBMC RNA served as the TCR library source. Library construction for TCR beta used iRepertoire HTBI primers and Arm-PCR of CDR3 regions. TCRdb reprocessed the multiplex PCR reads via MiXCR and lists one record per CDR3 protein. The sample contains roughly 500,000 distinct CDR3 sequences, around a fifth of which appear only once. Here the sequenced sample was peripheral blood mononuclear cells (PBMCs), taken when the disease was refractory, from a patient treated with antithyroid drugs. The receptors originated from a female donor with Graves disease.

Comments on this clonotype: This may arise from a read error, as a much more abundant clone is one base away. The V and J genes are TRBV28 and TRBJ1-1; D is possibly TRBD1 (6 bases). Germline V gene data show CDR1 as MDHEN and CDR2 as SYDVKM. CDR3 length: 13 amino acids. The CDR3 DNA reads as TGTGCCAGCACCGGACAGACGAACACTGAATCTTTCTTT. It is translated as CASTGQTNTESFF.

This chain links TRBV29-1 with TRBJ2-7; 7 bases match TRBD1. Looked up from germline, CDR1 is SQVTM and CDR2 is ANQGSEA. The CDR3 runs 14 residues. J lost 0 bases, V lost 5 bases, and 7 bases had no gene match. For the CDR3, the DNA is TGCAGCGTTACGACAGGGCCAAACTCCTACGAGCAGTACTTC. This encodes CSVTTGPNSYEQYF.

This clonotype appeared many times. The chain employs TRBV6-5 and TRBJ1-6; possibly TRBD1 for D (6 bases). The CDR3 contains 15 residues. Per germline, CDR1 MNHEY and CDR2 SVGAGI. V dropped 4 bases and J dropped 7 bases, with 14 bases sitting between them. In DNA form, the CDR3 reads TGTGCCAGCAGTTTCCACCAGGGGCCGAATTCACCCCTCCACTTT. This gives the protein CASSFHQGPNSPLHF.

This clonotype was observed many times. The gene calls are TRBV12-3 or TRBV12-4 and TRBJ1-5; D unclear. CDR3 size: 14 residues. The germline V and J ends were trimmed by 6 bases and 7 bases, with 16 bases remaining between them. The CDR3: CASSLGGVGQPQHF. CDR3 DNA sequence: TGTGCCAGCAGCCTCGGAGGAGTCGGGCAGCCCCAGCATTTT.

Note on this clonotype: A far larger clone is off by one base, so a read error is likely. V and J are TRBV6-2 or TRBV6-3 and TRBJ2-5; D gene ambiguous. Germline V lookup: CDR1 MNHEY, CDR2 SVGEGT. The CDR3 has 14 residues. This CDR3 is CTSSYGTEQETQYF. DNA of the CDR3: TGTACCAGCAGTTACGGAACAGAACAAGAGACCCAGTACTTC.

The chain links TRBV20-1 to TRBJ1-2; TRBD1 agrees at 11 bases. CDR1 and CDR2 (germline): DFQATT, SNEGSKA (reference sequence). This CDR3 spans 16 amino acids. J gave up 10 bases and V 1 base, and 14 bases lay outside the gene matches. DNA for the CDR3: TGCAGTGCTAGAGGGACAGGGGGCAATAGCGAGGATATCTACACCTTC. It is translated as CSARGTGGNSEDIYTF.

This clonotype occurred a few times. The rearrangement joins TRBV7-2 to TRBJ2-6, with 9 positions matching TRBD1. CDR1 is SGHTA and CDR2 is FQGNSA in the germline V gene. CDR3 length: 17 residues. V dropped 5 bases and J dropped 0; count of bases not matched to a gene: 5. Here the CDR3 DNA reads TGTGCCAGCAGCCCAACAGGGGGCCGCTCTGGGGCCAACGTCCTGACTTTC. Translated: CASSPTGGRSGANVLTF.

This rearrangement joins TRBV19 to TRBJ2-3; D not resolved. In germline, CDR1 is LNHDA, CDR2 SQIVND (reference sequence). This CDR3 spans 12 amino acids. V was pared by 4 bases and J by 6 bases, with 8 bases between. CDR3 protein: CASSRLLDTQYF. CDR3 coding DNA: TGTGCCAGTAGTAGACTCCTGGATACGCAGTATTTT. The full variable domain, in which reference TRBV19 and TRBJ2-3 provide the parts outside the CDR3, is DGGITQSPKYLFRKEGQNVTLSCEQNLNHDAMYWYRQDPGQGLRLIYYSQIVNDFQKGDIAEGYSVSREKKESFPLTVTSAQKNPTAFYLCASSRLLDTQYFGPGTRLTVL.